This record concerns one T cell receptor beta chain sequence. Its antigen is as yet unknown. This entry is derived from a study of beta chain features in type 1 diabetes. Overall study: Sorted cells numbering 95 million to 110 million were examined across all samples.

The whole isolated RNA underwent reverse transcription, so sequencing captured expressed TCRB transcripts. Sequencing used immunoSEQ multiplex PCR; TCRdb keeps in-frame clones, though not all of them. The sample consists of 90,000 to 110,000 clones, almost 40% of them appearing once. Broader study findings: Compared to healthy donors, patients appeared to have naive, central memory and Treg TCRB repertoires that were more alike.

The germline gives CDR1 SGHRS, CDR2 YFSETQ. V was trimmed by 0 bases and J by 4 bases, leaving 8 bases between them. There are 14 residues in the CDR3. On average, the one heparinised blood draw given by each donor was around 110 mL. This clonotype was obtained from a woman aged 18-30 years in good health. The specimen sequenced was stem cell memory CD4+ T cells from blood. This rearrangement joins TRBV5-1 to TRBJ1-5; D not certain. The CDR3 DNA is TGCGCCAGCAGCTTGGGTGCGGCGAATCAGCCCCAGCATTTT. Translated, it gives CASSLGAANQPQHF.